This T cell receptor beta chain originates from a study of vaccination and CD4 T cells after COVID-19. Study at large: Cells received overlapping spike peptides from SARS-CoV-2, HCoV-NL63, HCoV-OC43 and HCoV-229E as stimulation. Control cultures were given a CEFX pool, an HIV-1 Nef pool, or no peptide.

CDR1 is MNHEY and CDR2 is SMNVEV in the germline V gene (reference sequence). The V gene lost 7 bases and the J gene lost 0 bases, with 19 bases spanning the gap. The CDR3 has 17 residues. Sequence data for DNA of cultured CD4+ T cells were generated by the Oncomine TCR Beta short-read assay. Using its own MiXCR run on the PCR reads, TCRdb lists one record per CDR3 protein. The sample lists several thousand distinct CDR3 sequences, 39% occurring once. Stated treatment: roughly 10-day PBMC culture with coronavirus spike peptide pools or control peptides (ViraFEST assay). According to the study, CD4+ T cells from the unexposed donor were gathered ahead of the COVID-19 pandemic (2011-2018). Of note for this clonotype: The antigen remains unidentified.

This sequence joins TRBV27 and TRBJ1-3; no definite D call. Sequenced: CD4+ T cells from blood, cultured in vitro. This receptor was taken from a human donor in good health. As DNA, the CDR3 is TGTGCCAGCAAAAGGAAACCGGGGAAGAACTCTGGAAACACCATATATTTT. Translated: CASKRKPGKNSGNTIYF.